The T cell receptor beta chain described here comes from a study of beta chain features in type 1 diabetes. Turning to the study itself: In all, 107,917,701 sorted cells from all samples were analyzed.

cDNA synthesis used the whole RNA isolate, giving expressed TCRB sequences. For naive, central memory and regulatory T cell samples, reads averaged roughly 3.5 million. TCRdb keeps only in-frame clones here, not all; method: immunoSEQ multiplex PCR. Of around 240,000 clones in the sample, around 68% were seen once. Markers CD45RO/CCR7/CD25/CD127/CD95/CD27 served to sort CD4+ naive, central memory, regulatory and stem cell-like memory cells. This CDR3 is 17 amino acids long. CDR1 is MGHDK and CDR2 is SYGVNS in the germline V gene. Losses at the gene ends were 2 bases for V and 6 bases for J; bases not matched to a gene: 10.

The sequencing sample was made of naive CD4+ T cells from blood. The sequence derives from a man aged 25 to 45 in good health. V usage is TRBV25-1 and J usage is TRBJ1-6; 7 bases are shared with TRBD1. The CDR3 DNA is TGTGCCAGCAGTGAACCCGCACCGGGACAGACTAATTCACCCCTCCACTTT. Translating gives CASSEPAPGQTNSPLHF. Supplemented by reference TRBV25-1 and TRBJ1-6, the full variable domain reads EADIYQTPRYLVIGTGKKITLECSQTMGHDKMYWYQQDPGMELHLIHYSYGVNSTEKGDLSSESTVSRIRTEHFPLTLESARPSHTSQYLCASSEPAPGQTNSPLHFGNGTRLTVT.